Listed here are 24 T cell receptor beta chains from one sample, sequenced in a study of cytomegalovirus exposure and HLA in healthy donors. Vbeta (60) and Jbeta (13) primers were used in the PCR. Profiled with immunoSEQ multiplex PCR; TCRdb holds only in-frame clones, not every one. The data show under 100,000 clones, roughly 80% seen once. The sequenced material came from PBMCs. Receptor source: a man aged 35-49 years in good health and CMV-seronegative.

The chain uses TRBV7-2 and TRBJ2-7; 8 positions match TRBD1. CDR3 length equals 16 residues. V shed 0 bases, J shed 7 bases, and the junction held 11 bases outside the gene matches. From germline, CDR1 is SGHTA and CDR2 FQGNSA. This CDR3 is CASSLAGQGARIEQYF. The CDR3 DNA is TGTGCCAGCAGCTTAGCGGGGCAGGGGGCTAGAATAGAGCAGTACTTC. The whole variable domain, remainder taken from reference TRBV7-2 and TRBJ2-7, is GAGVSQSPSNKVTEKGKDVELRCDPISGHTALYWYRQSLGQGLEFLIYFQGNSAPDKSGLPSDRFSAERTGGSVSTLTIQRTQQEDSAVYLCASSLAGQGARIEQYFGPGTRLTVT.

The chain links TRBV4-3 to TRBJ2-3; 8 bases match TRBD2. After removal of 0 bases from V and 1 base from J, the junction contained 6 bases not matched to a gene. Germline-derived CDR1 and CDR2 are LGHNA and YSLEER. CDR3 length: 17 amino acids. This CDR3 is CASSQDPPAGGTDTQYF. For the CDR3, the DNA is TGCGCCAGCAGCCAAGATCCTCCAGCGGGAGGCACAGATACGCAGTATTTT.

This clone came up once. The V call is TRBV19, the J call TRBJ2-7, with D possibly matching TRBD1 (6 bases). This CDR3 has 11 residues. V was cut by 5 bases and J by 5 bases, with 7 bases left in between. Germline CDR1 LNHDA, CDR2 SQIVND (reference sequence). CDR3 nucleotides: TGTGCCAGTAGTGGGACACACGAGCAGTACTTC. Its protein is CASSGTHEQYF.

This clone was counted once. The chain employs TRBV15 and TRBJ1-2, with TRBD1 identical over 8 bases. J lost 0 bases, V lost 4 bases, and 4 bases had no gene match. The CDR3 sequence is 15 residues long. In germline, CDR1 is LNHNV, CDR2 YYDKDF (reference sequence). The CDR3 DNA sequence: TGTGCCACCAGCACAGGGACAGGACCTAACTATGGCTACACCTTC. It specifies CATSTGTGPNYGYTF.

The chain is built from TRBV7-9 and TRBJ1-6; D is perhaps TRBD1 (5 bases). Germline V gene sequence: CDR1 SEHNR, CDR2 FQNEAQ (reference sequence). Trimming cost V 2 bases and J 12 bases, with 20 bases left between them. The CDR3 length is 16 residues. The CDR3 DNA sequence: TGTGCCAGCAGCTTAATACCCGGGACCGGGAGAGGACCCCTCCACTTT. Protein: CASSLIPGTGRGPLHF.

By share, this clone ranks as medium-sized. V gene TRBV4-2 combines with J gene TRBJ2-2, with 11 positions matching TRBD2. CDR1 and CDR2 (germline): LGHNA, YNFKEQ. V gave up 0 bases and J gave up 6 bases; unmatched junction bases: 0. The CDR3 has 15 residues. This CDR3 reads CASSQDSGGAGELFF. The CDR3 DNA reads as TGTGCCAGCAGCCAAGATAGCGGGGGGGCCGGGGAGCTGTTTTTT.

The chain uses TRBV9 and TRBJ1-4; D is possibly TRBD1 (5 bases). The CDR3 spans 14 residues. The V gene lost 0 bases and the J gene lost 8 bases, with 11 bases spanning the gap. Germline V gene lookup returns CDR1 SGDLS and CDR2 YYNGEE. The CDR3 sequence is CASSVDQGREKLFF. The CDR3 DNA sequence: TGTGCCAGCAGCGTAGACCAGGGCCGAGAAAAACTGTTTTTT.

V usage is TRBV11-1 and J usage is TRBJ2-7; TRBD1 agrees at 9 bases. This CDR3 has 15 residues. CDR1 is SGHAT, CDR2 FQDESV, per germline (reference sequence). The V gene end was trimmed by 4 bases and the J gene end by 3 bases; junction bases not matched to a gene: 7. CDR3 protein: CASSYAPGQGYEQYF. The CDR3 DNA follows: TGTGCCAGCAGCTATGCACCGGGACAGGGCTACGAGCAGTACTTC.

V and J are TRBV2 and TRBJ1-2; tentatively, D is TRBD1 (5 bases). V shed 3 bases and J shed 7 bases, with 18 bases lying between them. CDR1 is SNHLY, CDR2 FYNNEI, per germline. This CDR3 spans 15 amino acids. The CDR3, as DNA: TGTGCCAGCAGTGAGACTGGGTGGGGGGACGTTGGCTACACCTTC. Its translation: CASSETGWGDVGYTF.

The chain couples TRBV7-6 to TRBJ1-2; a possible D gene is TRBD1 (6 bases). With 5 bases removed from V and 6 bases from J, the gap between germline ends came to 22 bases. This CDR3 comprises 16 residues. Germline-derived CDR1 and CDR2 are SGHVS and FNYEAQ. In DNA form, the CDR3 reads TGTGCCAGCAGCCCCGGGGGGGGCAGGGGTTTGAATGGCTACACCTTC. Translation gives CASSPGGGRGLNGYTF.

The chain joins TRBV7-9 to TRBJ2-1; 7 bases agree with TRBD2. Germline loops: CDR1 SEHNR, CDR2 FQNEAQ (reference sequence). With V trimmed by 3 bases and J by 1 base, 3 bases remained unmatched. CDR3 length: 15 residues. The CDR3 nucleotides are TGTGCCAGCAGCTTGAGGCGGGGGTCCTACAATGAGCAGTTCTTC. It translates to CASSLRRGSYNEQFF.

The chain has TRBV6-1 and TRBJ1-2; D gene ambiguous. The V gene lost 6 bases and the J gene lost 0 bases, with 14 bases spanning the gap. The germline gives CDR1 MNHNS, CDR2 SASEGT. This CDR3 comprises 15 residues. CDR3 nucleotides: TGTGCCAGCAGCCCTAACAGCCTTCCTAACTATGGCTACACCTTC. The encoded protein is CASSPNSLPNYGYTF.

The CDR3 nucleotides read TGTGCCAGTAGTATTCCCAGGGGGAACTATGGCTACACCTTC. It encodes CASSIPRGNYGYTF. This chain uses TRBV19 with TRBJ1-2, with TRBD1 identical over 7 bases. With 3 bases clipped from V and 2 bases from J, the junction kept 3 bases outside the gene matches. CDR1 is LNHDA, CDR2 SQIVND, per germline (reference sequence). This CDR3 has 14 amino acids.

This chain joins TRBV10-3 and TRBJ2-3; 7 nucleotides line up with TRBD2. The junction had 11 bases not matched to a gene; V was cut back by 0 bases and J by 5 bases. The germline gives CDR1 ENHRY, CDR2 SYGVKD. CDR3 length: 17 amino acids. In nucleotides, the CDR3 is TGTGCCATCAGTGAGTCTGCGGGGGATCGGGCGGAAGATACGCAGTATTTT. This codes for CAISESAGDRAEDTQYF.

The chain is built from TRBV7-9 and TRBJ2-4, with a tentative D call TRBD2 (5 bases). Germline CDR1 reads SEHNR; CDR2 reads FQNEAQ (reference sequence). This CDR3 comprises 15 residues. The V gene lost 5 bases and the J gene lost 0 bases, with 11 bases spanning the gap. The CDR3 protein is CASSRDLLAKNIQYF. DNA of the CDR3: TGTGCCAGCAGCCGGGATCTACTAGCCAAAAACATTCAGTACTTC.

This chain joins TRBV7-8 and TRBJ2-7, with 12 bases fitting TRBD2. This CDR3 region has 15 residues. The ends lost 2 bases at V and 4 bases at J; junction bases unmatched: 3. Germline CDR1 SGHVS, CDR2 FQNEAQ. This CDR3 reads CASSLRLAGAYEQYF. The CDR3, as DNA: TGTGCCAGCAGCTTACGACTAGCGGGGGCATACGAGCAGTACTTC.

This sequence joins TRBV6-9 and TRBJ1-5; D is ambiguous. The CDR3 is made up of 14 amino acids. Per germline, CDR1 MNHGY and CDR2 SVAAGI. The V gene lost 7 bases and the J gene lost 10 bases, with 20 bases spanning the gap. The CDR3 bases are TGTGCCAGCATTTTCTGGGCTGCCGATCTTCCCCAGCATTTT. It encodes CASIFWAADLPQHF.

Only a few counts were recorded for this clone. The gene calls are TRBV15 and TRBJ1-5, with unresolved D. Trimming removed 0 bases from V and 0 bases from J, with 6 bases in between. The CDR3 is 15 residues long. Per germline, CDR1 LNHNV and CDR2 YYDKDF (reference sequence). The CDR3 sequence is CATSRDPSSNQPQHF. CDR3 in DNA: TGTGCCACCAGCAGAGATCCGAGTAGCAATCAGCCCCAGCATTTT.

The rearrangement uses TRBV7-2 and TRBJ1-1, with no clear D. The CDR3 runs to 16 residues. The V and J ends lost 0 bases and 1 base respectively, with 12 bases between them. Germline lookup yields CDR1 SGHTA and CDR2 FQGNSA. The CDR3 DNA is TGTGCCAGCAGCTTAGCTCGGAGGCAACCGAACACTGAAGCTTTCTTT. Translating it yields CASSLARRQPNTEAFF.

This clone was picked up a small number of times. The gene calls are TRBV2 and TRBJ2-6; possible D gene TRBD1, 7 bases. Germline V lookup: CDR1 SNHLY, CDR2 FYNNEI. Trimming cost V 6 bases and J 0 bases, with 15 bases left between them. The length of the CDR3 is 17 residues. The CDR3 DNA reads as TGTGCCAGCAGGCGGGGACAGATAATCTCTGGGGCCAACGTCCTGACTTTC. This sequence encodes CASRRGQIISGANVLTF.

The chain recombines TRBV5-1 with TRBJ2-2; D gene unclear. Trimming took 3 bases from V and 0 from J, leaving 9 bases between them. Germline loops: CDR1 SGHRS, CDR2 YFSETQ. The CDR3 is 15 amino acids. The DNA of the CDR3 is TGCGCCAGCAGCTCCCCCCTCTCGAACACCGGGGAGCTGTTTTTT. This gives the protein CASSSPLSNTGELFF.

Note on this clone: As the CDR3 is not closed by the conserved phenylalanine or tryptophan, this likely results from a read error. The V gene is TRBV4-1, the J gene TRBJ1-2; D unresolved. Trimming took off 4 bases at V and 1 base at J, with 16 bases between the two ends. This CDR3 is 16 amino acids long. Germline assignment: CDR1 MGHRA and CDR2 YSYEKL. The CDR3 loop is CASSLGGGSFNYGYTV. As DNA, the CDR3 is TGCGCCAGCAGCCTTGGCGGTGGTTCATTTAACTATGGCTACACCGTC.

The chain recombines TRBV6-1 with TRBJ2-5, with 7 nucleotides matching TRBD2. The CDR3 has 14 amino acids. Germline V gene sequence: CDR1 MNHNS, CDR2 SASEGT. V trimming: 9 bases; J trimming: 1 base; junction bases outside the gene matches: 8. CDR3 bases: TGTGCCAGATTAGAAGCGGGGACCCAAGAGACCCAGTACTTC. This encodes CARLEAGTQETQYF.

The V and J genes are TRBV5-8 and TRBJ2-7; 9 bases line up with TRBD1. CDR1 is SGHTS and CDR2 is YDEGEE in the germline V gene. Germline trimming cut 3 bases from V and 3 bases from J; bases unmatched to any gene: 4. The CDR3 has 14 residues. This CDR3 is CASSWRGQGYEQYF. The CDR3 region has the DNA TGTGCCAGCAGCTGGAGGGGACAGGGCTACGAGCAGTACTTC.